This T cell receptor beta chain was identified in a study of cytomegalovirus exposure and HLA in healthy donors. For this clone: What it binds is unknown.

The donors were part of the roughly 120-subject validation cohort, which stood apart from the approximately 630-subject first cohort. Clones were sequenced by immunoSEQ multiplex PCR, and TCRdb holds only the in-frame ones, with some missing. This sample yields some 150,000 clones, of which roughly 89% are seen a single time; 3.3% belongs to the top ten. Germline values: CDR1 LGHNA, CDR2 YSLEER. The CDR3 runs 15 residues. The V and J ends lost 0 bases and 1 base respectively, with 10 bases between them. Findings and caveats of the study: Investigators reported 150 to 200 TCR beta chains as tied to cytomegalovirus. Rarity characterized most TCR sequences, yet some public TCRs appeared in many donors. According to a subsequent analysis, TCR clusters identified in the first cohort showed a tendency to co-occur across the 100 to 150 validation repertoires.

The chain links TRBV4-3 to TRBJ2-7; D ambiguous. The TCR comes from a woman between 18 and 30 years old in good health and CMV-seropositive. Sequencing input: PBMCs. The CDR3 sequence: CASSQEFAYSYEQYF. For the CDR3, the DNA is TGCGCCAGCAGCCAAGAATTCGCGTATTCCTACGAGCAGTACTTC.